This T cell receptor (beta chain) was captured by sequencing in a study of cytomegalovirus exposure and HLA in healthy donors. General observations from the study: The authors enumerated 150 to 200 TCR beta chains as linked to cytomegalovirus. In terms of immune exposure information, only CMV serostatus was available. Productive status was seen about 90% or about 30% of the time for most TCR beta V segments in an earlier analysis.

A multiplex PCR was run with 60 Vbeta primers and 13 Jbeta primers. The repertoire was sequenced with immunoSEQ multiplex PCR; TCRdb's copy has only in-frame clones and lacks some. Of roughly 71,000 clones in the sample, approximately 82% were seen once. A note on this clone: Its antigen is not known.

Germline CDR1 is MGHRA and CDR2 is YSYEKL. CDR3 length: 16 residues. The V gene end was trimmed by 4 bases and the J gene end by 5 bases; junction bases not matched to a gene: 5. Sample: PBMCs. The chain combines TRBV4-1 with TRBJ2-2, with TRBD2 matching over 12 bases. This sequence originates from a girl aged 10 to 17 in good health and CMV-seropositive. The CDR3 bases are TGCGCCAGCAGCCGACTACTAGCGGGAGGAACCGGGGAGCTGTTTTTT. Its protein is CASSRLLAGGTGELFF.